The T cell receptor (beta chain) under discussion was sequenced for a study of radiation and T cells in renal cell carcinoma (dated by TCRdb to about 2020). As for the study more broadly: The samples were drawn from a clinical trial, where primary renal cell carcinomas were treated with 15 Gy of stereotactic body radiation therapy and then removed by nephrectomy 4 weeks afterward. TCR beta sequencing covered over 50 samples in total, comprising around 25 tumors and around 27 peripheral blood samples. Across all 53 samples, several million unique CDR3 nucleotide sequences encoding roughly 2,800,000 unique CDR3 amino acid sequences were identified. What the research found in general, with its limitations: Changes in the blood repertoire were not tracked past 4 weeks after treatment. In blood, the top tumor clonotypes increased from baseline to 2 weeks after radiation and then shrank by 4 weeks, which suggests a temporary expansion of tumor-resident clones. The single-armed trial design could not address effects of radiation dose or scheduling on the TCR repertoire. Because pretreatment tumor biopsies were not available, the study could not determine whether clonotypes were already present within the tumor at baseline.

This sample's time point label indicates: baseline pretreatment blood. The treatment or condition label, read with the paper, signifies: 15 Gy SBRT to primary tumor, nephrectomy 4 weeks later. To follow tumor-enriched clonotypes, peripheral blood was collected serially from radiation-treated patients at baseline and again at 2 weeks and 4 weeks after SBRT. All patients had renal cell carcinoma with clear cell pathology. The QIAamp DNA Blood Mini Kit (Qiagen) was used to prepare genomic DNA for TCR sequencing. Samples were included in the analyses only if all quality control checks were passed. This clone was counted only a few times. The antigen it binds to is not known. Per-base qualities were not stored, and no clone one base away is much larger. The V end gives up 6 bases and the J end 8 bases, leaving 7 bases in the junction not matched to a gene. Counted from cysteine to phenylalanine, this CDR3 has 15 amino acids. CDR3 DNA is the only sequence kept; it has 45 bases, read in frame from the first base. As encoded in the germline V gene, CDR1 is SNHLY while CDR2 is FYNNEI.

TCR beta libraries were generated from genomic DNA with the immunoSEQ kit, following the manufacturer's recommendations. To prepare the libraries, a first multiplex PCR with proprietary primers was run, followed by a second PCR that added unique barcodes, and a bead cleanup was done after each round. A kit-provided positive control reaction and a negative control reaction were included in every sample batch. The final libraries were assessed on an Agilent 4200 TapeStation D1000 ScreenTape, pooled by volume, and quantified by qPCR. Sequencing was performed on an Illumina NextSeq500 using a MidOutput 150-cycle cartridge, with 156 Read1 cycles, 15 Index1 cycles, and the kit custom primers. The pooled library was loaded at approximately 1 pM, with an approximately 20% PhiX control spiked in. The study's processing was this. Vendor-processed data were analyzed in R, with a clonotype defined as all T cells sharing the same CDR3 nucleotide sequence. For clone abundance analyses, frequencies were normalized to the 10,000 most abundant clones per sample. Public T cell clones, which averaged fewer than five per sample, were removed prior to analysis. An abundance difference of at least 32-fold between compartments was the criterion for calling clonotypes tumor-enriched or baseline blood-enriched. A beta-binomial differential abundance model was used to identify clonotypes that expanded or contracted between blood time points. The Baroni-Urbani and Buser coefficient was used to measure tumor-blood repertoire similarity, and groups were compared with two-tailed Wilcoxon tests in R. Here the immuneACCESS table is served through TCRdb, limited to in-frame sequences with V and J called. Missing clones are a known gap in these copies; in checked studies unresolved V genes cover under half, and the rest lacks a known reason. Clone size and V and J calls were adopted from that table, with D and trimming inferred from the DNA. The sample table records about 130,000 clones; roughly 80% of these occur just once. The biggest ten clones account for around 3% of the sample.

This specimen was blood, taken from a patient whose treatment included radiotherapy and nephrectomy. This sequence was found in an older woman with renal cell carcinoma. The chain is assembled from TRBV2 and TRBJ1-6; 10 nucleotides in the junction match TRBD1. For the CDR3, the sequence is CASRLGTGVDSPLHF. The DNA sequence follows: TGTGCCAGCAGACTTGGGACAGGGGTGGATTCACCCCTCCACTTT.